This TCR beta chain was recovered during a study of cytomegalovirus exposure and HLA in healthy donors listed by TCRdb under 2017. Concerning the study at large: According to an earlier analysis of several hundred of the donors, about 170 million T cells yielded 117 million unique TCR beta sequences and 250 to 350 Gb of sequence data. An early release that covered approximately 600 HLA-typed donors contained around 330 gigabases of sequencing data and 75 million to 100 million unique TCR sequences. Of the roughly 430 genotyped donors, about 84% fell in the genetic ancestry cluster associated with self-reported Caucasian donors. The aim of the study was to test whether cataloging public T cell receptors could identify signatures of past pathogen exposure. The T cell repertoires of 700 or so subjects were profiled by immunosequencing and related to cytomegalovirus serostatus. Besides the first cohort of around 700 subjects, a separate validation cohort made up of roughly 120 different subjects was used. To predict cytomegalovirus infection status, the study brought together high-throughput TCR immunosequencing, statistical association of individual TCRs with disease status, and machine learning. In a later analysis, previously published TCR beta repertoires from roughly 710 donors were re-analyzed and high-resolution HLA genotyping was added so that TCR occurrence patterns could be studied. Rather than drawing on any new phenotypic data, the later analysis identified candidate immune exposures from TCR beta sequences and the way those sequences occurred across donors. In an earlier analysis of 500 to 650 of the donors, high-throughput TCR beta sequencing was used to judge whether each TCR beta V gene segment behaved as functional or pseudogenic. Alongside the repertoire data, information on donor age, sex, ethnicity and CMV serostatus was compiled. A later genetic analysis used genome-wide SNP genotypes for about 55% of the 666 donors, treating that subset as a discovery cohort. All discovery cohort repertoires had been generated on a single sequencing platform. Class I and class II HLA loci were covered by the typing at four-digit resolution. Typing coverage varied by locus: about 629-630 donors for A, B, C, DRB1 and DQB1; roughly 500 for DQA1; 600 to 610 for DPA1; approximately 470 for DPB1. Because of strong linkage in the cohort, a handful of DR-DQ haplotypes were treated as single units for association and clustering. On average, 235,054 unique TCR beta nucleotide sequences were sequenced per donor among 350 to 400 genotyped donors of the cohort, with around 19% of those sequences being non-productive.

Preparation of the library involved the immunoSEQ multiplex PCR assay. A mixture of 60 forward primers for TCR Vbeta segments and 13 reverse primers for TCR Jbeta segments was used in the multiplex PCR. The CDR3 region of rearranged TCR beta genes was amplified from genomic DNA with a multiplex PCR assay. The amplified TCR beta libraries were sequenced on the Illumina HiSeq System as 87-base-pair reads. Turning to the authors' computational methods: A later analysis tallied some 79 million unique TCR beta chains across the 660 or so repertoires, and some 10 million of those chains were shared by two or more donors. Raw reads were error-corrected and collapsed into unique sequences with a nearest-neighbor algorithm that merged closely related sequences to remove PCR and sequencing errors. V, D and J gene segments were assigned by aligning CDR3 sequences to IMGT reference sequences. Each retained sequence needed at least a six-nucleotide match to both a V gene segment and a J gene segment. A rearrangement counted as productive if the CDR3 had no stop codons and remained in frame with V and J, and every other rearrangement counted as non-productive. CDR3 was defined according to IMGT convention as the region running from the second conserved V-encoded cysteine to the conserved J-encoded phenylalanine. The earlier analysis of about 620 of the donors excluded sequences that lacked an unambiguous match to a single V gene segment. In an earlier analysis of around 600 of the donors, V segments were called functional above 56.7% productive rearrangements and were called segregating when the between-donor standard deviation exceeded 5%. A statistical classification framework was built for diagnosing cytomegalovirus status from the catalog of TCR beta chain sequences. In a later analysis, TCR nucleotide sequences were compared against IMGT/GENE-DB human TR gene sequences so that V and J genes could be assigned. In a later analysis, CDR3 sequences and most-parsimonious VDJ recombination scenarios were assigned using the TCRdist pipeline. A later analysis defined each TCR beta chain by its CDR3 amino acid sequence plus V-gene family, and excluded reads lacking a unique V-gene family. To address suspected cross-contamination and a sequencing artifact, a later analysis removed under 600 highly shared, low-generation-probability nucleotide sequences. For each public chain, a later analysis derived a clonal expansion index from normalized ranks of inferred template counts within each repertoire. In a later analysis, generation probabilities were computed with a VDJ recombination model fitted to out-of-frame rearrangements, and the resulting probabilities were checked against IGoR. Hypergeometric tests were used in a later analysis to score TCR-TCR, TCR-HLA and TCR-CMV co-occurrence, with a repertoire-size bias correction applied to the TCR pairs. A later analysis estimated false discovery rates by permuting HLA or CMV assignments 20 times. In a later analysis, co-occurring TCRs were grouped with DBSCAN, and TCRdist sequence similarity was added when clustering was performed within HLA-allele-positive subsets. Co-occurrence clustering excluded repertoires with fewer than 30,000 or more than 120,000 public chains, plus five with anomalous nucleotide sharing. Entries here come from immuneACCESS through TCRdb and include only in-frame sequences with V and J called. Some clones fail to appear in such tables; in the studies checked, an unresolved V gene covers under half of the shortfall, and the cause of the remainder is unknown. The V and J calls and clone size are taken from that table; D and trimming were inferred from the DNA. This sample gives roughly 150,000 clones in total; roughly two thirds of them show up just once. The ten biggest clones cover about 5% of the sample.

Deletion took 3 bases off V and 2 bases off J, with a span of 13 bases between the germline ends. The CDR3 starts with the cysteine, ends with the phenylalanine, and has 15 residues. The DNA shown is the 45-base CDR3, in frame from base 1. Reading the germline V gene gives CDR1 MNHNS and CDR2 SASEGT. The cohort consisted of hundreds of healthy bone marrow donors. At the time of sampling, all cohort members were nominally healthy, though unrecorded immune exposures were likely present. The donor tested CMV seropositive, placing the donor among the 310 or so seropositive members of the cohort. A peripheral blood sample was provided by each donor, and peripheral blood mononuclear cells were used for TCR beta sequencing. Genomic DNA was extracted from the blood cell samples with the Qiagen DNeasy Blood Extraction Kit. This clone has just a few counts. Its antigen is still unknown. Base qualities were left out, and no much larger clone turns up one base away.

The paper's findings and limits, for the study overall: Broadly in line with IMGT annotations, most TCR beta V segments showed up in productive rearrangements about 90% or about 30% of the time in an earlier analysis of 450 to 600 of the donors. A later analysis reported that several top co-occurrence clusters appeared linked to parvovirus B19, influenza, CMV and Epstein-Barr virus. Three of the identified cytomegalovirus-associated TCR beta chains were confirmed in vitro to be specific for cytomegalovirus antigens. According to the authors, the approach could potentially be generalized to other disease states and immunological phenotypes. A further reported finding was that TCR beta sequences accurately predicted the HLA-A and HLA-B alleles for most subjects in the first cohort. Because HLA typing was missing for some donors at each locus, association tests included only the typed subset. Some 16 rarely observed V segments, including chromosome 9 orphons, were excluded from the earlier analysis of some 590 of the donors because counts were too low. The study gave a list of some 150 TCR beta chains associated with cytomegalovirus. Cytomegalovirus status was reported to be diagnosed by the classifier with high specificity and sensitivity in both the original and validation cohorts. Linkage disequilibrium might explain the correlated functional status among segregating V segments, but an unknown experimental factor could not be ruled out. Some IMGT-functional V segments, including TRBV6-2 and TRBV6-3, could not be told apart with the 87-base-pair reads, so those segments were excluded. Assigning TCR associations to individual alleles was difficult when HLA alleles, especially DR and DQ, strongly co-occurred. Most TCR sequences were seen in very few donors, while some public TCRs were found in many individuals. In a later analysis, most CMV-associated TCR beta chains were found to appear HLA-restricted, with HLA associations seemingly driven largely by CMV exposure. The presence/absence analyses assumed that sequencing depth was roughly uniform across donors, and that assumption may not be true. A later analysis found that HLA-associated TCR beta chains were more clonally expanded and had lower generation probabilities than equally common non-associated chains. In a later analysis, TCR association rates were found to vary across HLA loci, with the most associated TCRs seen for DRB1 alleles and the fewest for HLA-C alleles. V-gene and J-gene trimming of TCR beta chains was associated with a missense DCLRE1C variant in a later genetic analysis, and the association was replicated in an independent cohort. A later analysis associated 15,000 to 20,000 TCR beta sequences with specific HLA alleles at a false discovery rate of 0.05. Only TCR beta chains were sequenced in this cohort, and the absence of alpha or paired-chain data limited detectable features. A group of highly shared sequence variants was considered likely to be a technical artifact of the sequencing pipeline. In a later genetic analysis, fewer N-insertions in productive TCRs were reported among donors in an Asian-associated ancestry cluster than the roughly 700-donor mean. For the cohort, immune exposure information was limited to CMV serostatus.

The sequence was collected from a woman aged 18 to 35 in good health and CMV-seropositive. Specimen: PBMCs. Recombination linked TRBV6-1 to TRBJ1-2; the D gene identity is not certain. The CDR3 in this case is CASSETERLNYGYTF. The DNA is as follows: TGTGCCAGCAGTGAGACGGAGAGATTGAACTATGGCTACACCTTC.